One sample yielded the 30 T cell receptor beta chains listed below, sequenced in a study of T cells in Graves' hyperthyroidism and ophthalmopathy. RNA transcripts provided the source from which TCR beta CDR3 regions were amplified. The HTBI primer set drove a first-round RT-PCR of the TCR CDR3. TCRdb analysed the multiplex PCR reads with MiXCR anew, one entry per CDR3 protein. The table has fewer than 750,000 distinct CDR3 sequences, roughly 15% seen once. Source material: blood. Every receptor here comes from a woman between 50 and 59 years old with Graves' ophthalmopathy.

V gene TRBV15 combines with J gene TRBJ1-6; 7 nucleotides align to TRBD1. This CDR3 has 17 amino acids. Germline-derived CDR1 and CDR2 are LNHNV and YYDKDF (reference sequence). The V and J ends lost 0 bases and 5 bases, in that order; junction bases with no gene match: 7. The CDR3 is CATSREQFGQDNSPLHF. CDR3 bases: TGTGCCACCAGCAGAGAACAATTTGGACAGGATAATTCACCCCTCCACTTT.

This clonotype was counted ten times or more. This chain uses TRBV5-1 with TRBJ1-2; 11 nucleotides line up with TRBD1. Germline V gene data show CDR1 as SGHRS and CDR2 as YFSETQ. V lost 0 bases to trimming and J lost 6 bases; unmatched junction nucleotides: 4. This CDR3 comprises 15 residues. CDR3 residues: CASSLEGQGANGYTF. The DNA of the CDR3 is TGCGCCAGCAGCTTGGAAGGACAGGGGGCAAATGGCTACACCTTC.

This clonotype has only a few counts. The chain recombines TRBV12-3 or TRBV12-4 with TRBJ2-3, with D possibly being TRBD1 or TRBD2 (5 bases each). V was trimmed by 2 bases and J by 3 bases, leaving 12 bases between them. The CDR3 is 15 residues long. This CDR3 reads CASSLRSEGTDTQYF. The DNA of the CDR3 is TGTGCCAGCAGTTTACGAAGTGAGGGGACAGATACGCAGTATTTT.

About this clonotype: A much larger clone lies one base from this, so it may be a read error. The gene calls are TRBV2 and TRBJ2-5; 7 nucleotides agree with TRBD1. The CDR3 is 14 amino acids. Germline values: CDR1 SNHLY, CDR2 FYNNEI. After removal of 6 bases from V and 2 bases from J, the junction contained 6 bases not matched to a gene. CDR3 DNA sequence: TGTGCCAGCAGCGGGGACAGACAACAAGAGACCCAGTACTTC. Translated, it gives CASSGDRQQETQYF.

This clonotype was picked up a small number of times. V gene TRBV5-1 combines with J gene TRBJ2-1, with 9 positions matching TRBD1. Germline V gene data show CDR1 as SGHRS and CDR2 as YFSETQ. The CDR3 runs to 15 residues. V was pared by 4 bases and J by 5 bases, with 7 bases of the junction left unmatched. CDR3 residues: CASSDRDRAHNEQFF. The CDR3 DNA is TGCGCCAGCAGCGACCGGGACAGGGCCCACAATGAGCAGTTCTTC.

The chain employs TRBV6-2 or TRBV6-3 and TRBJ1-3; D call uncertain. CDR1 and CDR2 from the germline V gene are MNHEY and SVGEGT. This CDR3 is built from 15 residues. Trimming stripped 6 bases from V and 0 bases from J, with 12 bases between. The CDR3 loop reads CASRPPTSSGNTIYF. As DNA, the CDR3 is TGTGCCAGCAGGCCCCCGACAAGCTCTGGAAACACCATATATTTT.

CDR3 loop: CASSPTSGKRDEQFF. Written as DNA, the CDR3 is TGTGCCAGCTCACCAACTAGCGGGAAGAGGGATGAGCAGTTCTTC. J is TRBJ2-1 and V is TRBV18; 10 bases agree with TRBD2. This CDR3 contains 15 residues. Germline assignment: CDR1 KGHSH and CDR2 LQKENI. Germline trimming cut 2 bases from V and 8 bases from J; bases unmatched to any gene: 6.

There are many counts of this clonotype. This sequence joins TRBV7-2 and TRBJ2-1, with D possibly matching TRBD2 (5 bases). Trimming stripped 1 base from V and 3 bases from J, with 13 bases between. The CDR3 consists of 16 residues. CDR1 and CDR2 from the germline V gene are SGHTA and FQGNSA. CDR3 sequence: CASSLVSQTNYNEQFF. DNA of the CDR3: TGTGCCAGCAGCTTAGTTTCCCAGACTAACTACAATGAGCAGTTCTTC.

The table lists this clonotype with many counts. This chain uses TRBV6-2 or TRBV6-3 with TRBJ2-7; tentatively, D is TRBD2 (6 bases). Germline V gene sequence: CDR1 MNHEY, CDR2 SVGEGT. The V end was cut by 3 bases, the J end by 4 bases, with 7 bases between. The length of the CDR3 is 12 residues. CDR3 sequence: CASSYLAYEQYF. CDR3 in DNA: TGTGCCAGCAGTTATCTAGCGTACGAGCAGTACTTC.

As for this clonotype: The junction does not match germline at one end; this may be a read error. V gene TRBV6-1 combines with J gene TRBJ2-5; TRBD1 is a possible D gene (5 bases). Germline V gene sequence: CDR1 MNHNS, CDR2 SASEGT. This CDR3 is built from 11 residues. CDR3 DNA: TGTGCCAGCAGCCAAGGGGAACTATGGGACTTC. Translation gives CASSQGELWDF.

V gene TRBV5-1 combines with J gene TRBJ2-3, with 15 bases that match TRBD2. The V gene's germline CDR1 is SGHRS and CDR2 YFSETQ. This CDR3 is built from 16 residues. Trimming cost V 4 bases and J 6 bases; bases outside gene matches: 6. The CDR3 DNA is TGCGCCAGCAGCAACCCGGGACTAGCGGGAGGTGATACGCAGTATTTT. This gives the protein CASSNPGLAGGDTQYF.

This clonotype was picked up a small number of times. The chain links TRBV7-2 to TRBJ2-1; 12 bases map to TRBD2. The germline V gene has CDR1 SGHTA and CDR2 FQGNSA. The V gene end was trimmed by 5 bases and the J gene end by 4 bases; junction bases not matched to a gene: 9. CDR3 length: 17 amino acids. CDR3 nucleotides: TGTGCCAGCAGCCGCCAGCTAGCGGGAGGGCCGTACAATGAGCAGTTCTTC. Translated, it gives CASSRQLAGGPYNEQFF.

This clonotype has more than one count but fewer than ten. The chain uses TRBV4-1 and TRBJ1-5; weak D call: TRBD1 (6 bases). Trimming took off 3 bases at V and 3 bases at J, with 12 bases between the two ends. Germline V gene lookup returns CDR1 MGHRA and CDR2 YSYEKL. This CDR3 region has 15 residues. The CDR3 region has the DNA TGCGCCAGCAGCCAGGACAGTCGTTTCAATCAGCCCCAGCATTTT. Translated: CASSQDSRFNQPQHF.

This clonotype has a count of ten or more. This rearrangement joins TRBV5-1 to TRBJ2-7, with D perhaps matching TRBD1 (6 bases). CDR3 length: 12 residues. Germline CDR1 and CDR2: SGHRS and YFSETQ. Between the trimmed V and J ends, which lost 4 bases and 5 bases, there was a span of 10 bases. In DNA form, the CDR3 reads TGCGCCAGCAGCCCAGGGGCCCACGAGCAGTACTTC. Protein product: CASSPGAHEQYF.

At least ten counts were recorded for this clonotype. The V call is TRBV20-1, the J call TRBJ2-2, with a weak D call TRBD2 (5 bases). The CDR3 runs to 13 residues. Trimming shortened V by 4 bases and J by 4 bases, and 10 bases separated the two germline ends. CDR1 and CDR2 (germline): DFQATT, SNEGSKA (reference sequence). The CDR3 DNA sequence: TGCAGTGCTATTAGCGCCTTCACCGGGGAGCTGTTTTTT. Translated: CSAISAFTGELFF.

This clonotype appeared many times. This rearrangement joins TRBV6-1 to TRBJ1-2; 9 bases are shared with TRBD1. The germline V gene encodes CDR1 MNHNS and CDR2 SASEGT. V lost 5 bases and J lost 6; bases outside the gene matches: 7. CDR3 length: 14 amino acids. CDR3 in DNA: TGTGCCAGCAGTATGGGACAGGGTTTTGATGGCTACACCTTC. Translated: CASSMGQGFDGYTF.

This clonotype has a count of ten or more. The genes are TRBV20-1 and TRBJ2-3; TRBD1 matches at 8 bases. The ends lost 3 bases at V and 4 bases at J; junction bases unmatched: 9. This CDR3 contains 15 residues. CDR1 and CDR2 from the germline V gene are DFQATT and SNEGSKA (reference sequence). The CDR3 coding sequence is TGCAGTGCTAGCCCCTTGACAGGGGTAGCAGATACGCAGTATTTT. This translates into CSASPLTGVADTQYF.

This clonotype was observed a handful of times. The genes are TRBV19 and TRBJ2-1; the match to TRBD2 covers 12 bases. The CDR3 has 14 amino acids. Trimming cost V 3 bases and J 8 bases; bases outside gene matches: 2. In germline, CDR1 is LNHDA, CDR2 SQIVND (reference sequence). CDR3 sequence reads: CASSMTSGRHEQFF. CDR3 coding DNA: TGTGCCAGTAGTATGACTAGCGGGAGACATGAGCAGTTCTTC.

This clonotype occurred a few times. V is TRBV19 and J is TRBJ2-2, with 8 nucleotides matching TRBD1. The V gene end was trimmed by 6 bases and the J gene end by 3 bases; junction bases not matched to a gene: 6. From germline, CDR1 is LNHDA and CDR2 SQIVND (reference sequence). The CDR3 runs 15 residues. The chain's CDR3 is CASRRGTGDTGELFF. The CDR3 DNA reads TGTGCCAGTAGAAGGGGGACAGGAGACACCGGGGAGCTGTTTTTT. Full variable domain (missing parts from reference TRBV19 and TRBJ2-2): DGGITQSPKYLFRKEGQNVTLSCEQNLNHDAMYWYRQDPGQGLRLIYYSQIVNDFQKGDIAEGYSVSREKKESFPLTVTSAQKNPTAFYLCASRRGTGDTGELFFGEGSRLTVL.

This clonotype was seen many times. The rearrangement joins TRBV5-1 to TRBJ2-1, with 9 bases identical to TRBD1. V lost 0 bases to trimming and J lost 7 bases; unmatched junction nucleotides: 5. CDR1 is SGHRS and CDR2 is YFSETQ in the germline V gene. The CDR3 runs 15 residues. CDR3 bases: TGCGCCAGCAGCTTGGCGACAGGGGGACTGAATGAGCAGTTCTTC. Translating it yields CASSLATGGLNEQFF.

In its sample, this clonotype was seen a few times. The CDR3 loop reads CSLRGAGWATDTQYF. The CDR3 nucleotides are TGCAGCCTGAGGGGGGCAGGGTGGGCCACAGATACGCAGTATTTT. The rearrangement uses TRBV29-1 and TRBJ2-3, with D perhaps TRBD1 or TRBD2 (6 bases each). V was cut by 8 bases and J by 2 bases, with 20 bases left in between. This CDR3 is built from 15 residues. Germline V gene lookup returns CDR1 SQVTM and CDR2 ANQGSEA.

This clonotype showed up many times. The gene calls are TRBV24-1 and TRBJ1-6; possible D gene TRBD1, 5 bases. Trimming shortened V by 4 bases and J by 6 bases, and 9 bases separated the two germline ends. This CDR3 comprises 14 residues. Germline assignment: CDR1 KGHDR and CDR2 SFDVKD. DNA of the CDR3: TGTGCCACCAGTGAGACAGCGATTAATTCACCCCTCCACTTT. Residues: CATSETAINSPLHF.

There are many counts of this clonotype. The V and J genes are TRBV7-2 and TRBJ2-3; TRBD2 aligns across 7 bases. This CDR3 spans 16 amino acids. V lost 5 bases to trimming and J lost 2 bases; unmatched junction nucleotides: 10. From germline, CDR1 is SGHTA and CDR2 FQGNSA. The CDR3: CASSPPRAGLTDTQYF. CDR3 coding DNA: TGTGCCAGCAGCCCCCCCCGAGCGGGACTCACAGATACGCAGTATTTT.

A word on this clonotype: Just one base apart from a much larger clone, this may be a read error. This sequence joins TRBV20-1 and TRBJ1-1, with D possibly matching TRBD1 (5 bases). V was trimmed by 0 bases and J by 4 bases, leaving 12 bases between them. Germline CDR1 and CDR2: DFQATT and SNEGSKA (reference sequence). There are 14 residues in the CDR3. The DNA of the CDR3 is TGCAGTGCTAGAGATGTGGGGCTGGCCACTGAAGCTTTCTTT. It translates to CSARDVGLATEAFF.

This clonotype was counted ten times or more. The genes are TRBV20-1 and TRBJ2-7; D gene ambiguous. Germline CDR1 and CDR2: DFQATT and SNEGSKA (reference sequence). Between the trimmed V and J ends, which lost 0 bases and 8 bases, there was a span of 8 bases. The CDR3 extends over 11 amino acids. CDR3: CSARDWRKQYF. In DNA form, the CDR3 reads TGCAGTGCTAGAGATTGGCGGAAGCAGTACTTC.

The CDR3 DNA reads as TGTGCCTGGAGTGCCGGACTAGCGGGGGAGACCCAGTACTTC. Its protein product is CAWSAGLAGETQYF. The chain employs TRBV7-2 and TRBJ2-5; 12 bases align to TRBD2. The CDR3 runs 14 residues. CDR1 SGHTA and CDR2 FQGNSA come from the germline V gene. The V gene end was trimmed by 11 bases and the J gene end by 5 bases; junction bases not matched to a gene: 9.

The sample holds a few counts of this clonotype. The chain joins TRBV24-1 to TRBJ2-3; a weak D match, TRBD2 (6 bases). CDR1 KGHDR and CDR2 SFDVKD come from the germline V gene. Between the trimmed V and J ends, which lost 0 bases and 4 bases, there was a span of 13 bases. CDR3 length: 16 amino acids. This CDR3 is CATSDLIGGVADTQYF. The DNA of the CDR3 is TGTGCCACCAGTGATTTGATCGGGGGAGTTGCAGATACGCAGTATTTT.

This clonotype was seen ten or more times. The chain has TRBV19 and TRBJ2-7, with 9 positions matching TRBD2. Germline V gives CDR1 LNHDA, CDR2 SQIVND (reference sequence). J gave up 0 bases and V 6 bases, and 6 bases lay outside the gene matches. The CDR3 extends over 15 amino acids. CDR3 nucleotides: TGTGCCAGTAGATTTAGCGGGAGAAACTCCTACGAGCAGTACTTC. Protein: CASRFSGRNSYEQYF.

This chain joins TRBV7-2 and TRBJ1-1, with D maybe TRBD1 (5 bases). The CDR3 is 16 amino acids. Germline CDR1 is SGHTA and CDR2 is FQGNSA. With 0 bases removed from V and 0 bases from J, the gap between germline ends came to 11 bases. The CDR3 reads CASSLARGGLNTEAFF. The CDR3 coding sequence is TGTGCCAGCAGCTTAGCCCGGGGGGGGTTGAACACTGAAGCTTTCTTT. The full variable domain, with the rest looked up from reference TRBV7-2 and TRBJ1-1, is GAGVSQSPSNKVTEKGKDVELRCDPISGHTALYWYRQSLGQGLEFLIYFQGNSAPDKSGLPSDRFSAERTGGSVSTLTIQRTQQEDSAVYLCASSLARGGLNTEAFFGQGTRLTVV.

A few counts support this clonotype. This CDR3 reads CSAPGHGGNLNEQYF. In DNA, the CDR3 is TGCAGTGCCCCGGGCCACGGGGGTAATTTGAACGAGCAGTACTTC. This rearrangement joins TRBV20-1 to TRBJ2-7; a possible D gene is TRBD2 (6 bases). The CDR3 runs 15 residues. Deletions cut 6 bases from V and 5 bases from J, with 23 bases between. CDR1 DFQATT and CDR2 SNEGSKA come from the germline V gene (reference sequence).